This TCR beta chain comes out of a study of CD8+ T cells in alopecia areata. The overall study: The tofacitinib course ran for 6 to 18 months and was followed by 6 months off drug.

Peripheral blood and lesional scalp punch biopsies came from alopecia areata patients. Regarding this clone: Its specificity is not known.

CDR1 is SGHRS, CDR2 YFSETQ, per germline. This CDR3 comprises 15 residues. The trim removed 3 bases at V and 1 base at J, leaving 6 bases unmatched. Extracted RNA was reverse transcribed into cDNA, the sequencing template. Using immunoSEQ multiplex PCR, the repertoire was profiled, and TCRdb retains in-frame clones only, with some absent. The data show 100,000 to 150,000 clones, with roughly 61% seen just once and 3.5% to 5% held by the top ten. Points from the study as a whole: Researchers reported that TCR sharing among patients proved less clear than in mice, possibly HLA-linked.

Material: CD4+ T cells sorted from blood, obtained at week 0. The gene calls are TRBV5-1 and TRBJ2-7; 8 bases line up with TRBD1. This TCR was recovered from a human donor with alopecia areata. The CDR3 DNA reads TGCGCCAGCAGCTCTGGACAGGGTTGGTCCTACGAGCAGTACTTC. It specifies CASSSGQGWSYEQYF.